This T cell receptor (beta chain) is drawn from a study of blood T cell repertoires in COVID-19 (dated by TCRdb to the early 2020s). About the investigation overall: Collaborator samples came from the United States, Italy and Spain and covered acute and convalescent phases of COVID-19. Nearly every sample came with metadata listing a de-identified subject ID, COVID-19 status, age in years and sex. HLA class I and class II types, where available, came from metadata supplied by the sample provider rather than from assay-based typing. A freely available public database, intended as a resource for researchers studying the immune response to SARS-CoV-2, is where the repertoires were released. The dataset comprised deeply sampled blood TCRbeta repertoires from subjects exposed to, actively infected with, or recovered from COVID-19. Samples came from the ongoing ImmuneRACE study (first 160 participants) plus 1,254 subjects from 6 global collaborators. The material from the prospective study consisted of cDNA or gDNA derived from T cells, B-cell-depleted T cells, or PBMCs. Study-level results and caveats: The amount of clinical and demographic metadata varied by source and participant and was provided uncurated.

This clone has only one observation. Its recognized antigen is unknown. No per-base quality is available; no much larger clone lies one base away. The immunoSEQ Assay, a bias-controlled multiplex PCR, was used to amplify TCRbeta CDR3 regions from genomic DNA. The published analysis was carried out like this. The number of nucleated cells in each sample was estimated by amplification of reference gene primers within the assay. Sequence reads were collapsed and filtered to measure the absolute abundance of every unique TCRbeta CDR3 rearrangement. For each sample, productive Simpson clonality was calculated as the square root of Simpson's diversity index across productive rearrangements. This is the immuneACCESS table as TCRdb keeps it, with only in-frame sequences that have V and J called. A part of the clones is gone; compared with another copy, unresolved V genes explain less than half, and the rest is unexplained. Clone size and the V and J calls come from that table; the DNA yielded D and trimming. This sample is represented by about 270,000 clones; 80% to 95% of them were singletons. The top ten constitute roughly 2.7% of the sample.

Including the terminal cysteine and phenylalanine, the CDR3 comprises 14 residues. Only CDR3 DNA remains: 42 bases, in frame from the first base. V is shortened by 3 bases, J by 0 bases, and the region joining them spans 8 bases. From a lookup of the germline V gene, CDR1 and CDR2 are SGHDT and YYEEEE. One collaborating source in Seattle enrolled patients during active infection and followed them longitudinally through the course of disease. Each collaborating institution followed its own protocols to collect whole blood in K2EDTA tubes. For TCRbeta analysis, collaborator samples were shipped as frozen whole blood, as isolated PBMCs, or as DNA extracted from either sample type.

The chain is made from TRBV5-6 and TRBJ2-3, and TRBD2 may be the D gene, going by 5 matching bases. The sequenced sample consisted of peripheral blood. The receptor's source is a person between 18 and 30 years old with COVID-19, enrolled during active disease. CDR3 loop: CASSWERSTDTQYF. The nucleotide sequence reads as follows: TGTGCCAGCAGCTGGGAGCGGAGCACAGATACGCAGTATTTT.